This TCR beta chain was retrieved from a study of blood T cell repertoires in COVID-19. Study-wide context: Italy, Spain and the United States were the sources of the convalescent and acute COVID-19 samples.

Produced via immunoSEQ multiplex PCR; TCRdb's table is partial and in-frame only. Here the sample spans just over 300,000 clones, approximately 90% being singletons. CDR3 length: 18 residues. V lost 4 bases and J lost 3, with 24 bases in between. CDR1 MNHEY and CDR2 SMNVEV come from the germline V gene (reference sequence). Either two negative PCRs, clearance, or symptom resolution qualified Cohort 3 donors as recovered. This clone showed up just once. Sequencing input: PBMCs or T cells enriched from blood (not recorded which). This rearrangement joins TRBV27 to TRBJ1-1, with D possibly TRBD1 on 6 matching bases. The source of this sequence is a woman aged 18-29 years who had recovered from COVID-19. The CDR3 DNA sequence: TGTGCCAGCAGTTCACCCCCACCATTACAGGGAGGGGACACTGAAGCTTTCTTT. It translates to CASSSPPPLQGGDTEAFF.